One and the same sample provided the 7 T cell receptor beta chains below, sequenced in a study of blood T cell repertoires in COVID-19. Assay: immunoSEQ multiplex PCR; the TCRdb copy retains only in-frame clones and omits some. This table holds roughly 150,000 clones, 70% to 80% found once. The material sequenced was peripheral blood. The receptors originated from a woman aged 55-69 years with COVID-19, enrolled during active disease.

The rearrangement uses TRBV16 and TRBJ1-1; no clear D. From germline, CDR1 is KGHSY and CDR2 FQNENV. V was clipped by 1 base and J by 4 bases, with 10 bases between them. The CDR3 is 14 residues long. DNA for the CDR3: TGTGCCAGCAGCCAATTCCACACCACCACTGAAGCTTTCTTT. Encoded protein: CASSQFHTTTEAFF.

The chain carries TRBV18 and TRBJ2-7; D not resolved. The CDR3 loop spans 15 amino acids. Trimming cost V 0 bases and J 0 bases, with 9 bases left between them. Germline V CDR1 and CDR2: KGHSH, LQKENI. CDR3 amino acids: CASSPPPSNSYEQYF. CDR3 bases: TGTGCCAGCTCACCACCGCCTAGTAACTCCTACGAGCAGTACTTC.

V usage is TRBV28 and J usage is TRBJ2-6; D might be TRBD1 (5 bases). Per germline, CDR1 MDHEN and CDR2 SYDVKM. The CDR3 extends over 16 amino acids. The V end was cut by 3 bases, the J end by 1 base, with 10 bases between. As DNA, the CDR3 is TGTGCCAGCAGTTTCTTTACAGGATCTGGGGCCAACGTCCTGACTTTC. Translated, it gives CASSFFTGSGANVLTF.

The chain is built from TRBV7-3 and TRBJ2-7; D gene uncertain. This CDR3 contains 15 residues. V shed 2 bases and J shed 3 bases, with 14 bases lying between them. The germline CDR1 and CDR2 sequences are SGHTA and FQGTGA. CDR3 amino acids: CASSLGPTQSYEQYF. In DNA, the CDR3 is TGTGCCAGCAGCTTAGGGCCTACTCAGAGCTACGAGCAGTACTTC.

The rearrangement joins TRBV10-3 to TRBJ2-5; D possibly corresponds to TRBD1 (5 bases). There are 16 residues in the CDR3. The V gene's germline CDR1 is ENHRY and CDR2 SYGVKD. The V and J ends lost 3 bases and 1 base respectively, with 15 bases between them. Here the CDR3 DNA reads TGTGCCATCAGTGATTGGGGCAATACCATCCAAGAGACCCAGTACTTC. Amino acid sequence: CAISDWGNTIQETQYF.

The CDR3, as DNA: TGTGCCAGCAGCTTAGAGGGACAGGGGATTATCGGGGAGCTGTTTTTT. Amino acid sequence: CASSLEGQGIIGELFF. The J gene is TRBJ2-2, the V gene TRBV7-2, with TRBD1 matching 10 bases. Looked up from germline, CDR1 is SGHTA and CDR2 is FQGNSA. With 1 base clipped from V and 7 bases from J, the junction kept 6 bases outside the gene matches. This CDR3 spans 16 amino acids.

The chain joins TRBV10-3 to TRBJ2-1; no reliable D call. CDR1 is ENHRY and CDR2 is SYGVKD in the germline V gene. This CDR3 is built from 14 residues. The V end lost 3 bases, the J end lost 7 bases, and 13 bases lay between the germline ends. For the CDR3, the DNA is TGTGCCATCAGTGAAGTCTCAGGTGGTAATGAGCAGTTCTTC. It specifies CAISEVSGGNEQFF.